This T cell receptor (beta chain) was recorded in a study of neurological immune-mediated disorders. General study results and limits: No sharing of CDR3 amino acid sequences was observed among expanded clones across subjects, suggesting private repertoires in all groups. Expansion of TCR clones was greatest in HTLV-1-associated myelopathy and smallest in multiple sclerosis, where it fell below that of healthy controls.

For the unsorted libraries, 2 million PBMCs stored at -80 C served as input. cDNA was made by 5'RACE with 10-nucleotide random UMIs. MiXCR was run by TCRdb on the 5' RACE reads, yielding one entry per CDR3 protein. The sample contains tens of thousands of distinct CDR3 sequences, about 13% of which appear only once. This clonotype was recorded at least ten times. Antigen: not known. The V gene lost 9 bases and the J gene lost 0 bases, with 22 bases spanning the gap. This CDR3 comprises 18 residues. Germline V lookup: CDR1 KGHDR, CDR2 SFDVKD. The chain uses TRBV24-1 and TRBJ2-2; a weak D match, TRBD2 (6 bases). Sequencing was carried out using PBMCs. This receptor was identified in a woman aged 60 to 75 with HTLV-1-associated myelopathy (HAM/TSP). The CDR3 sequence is CATGGLRGGNPNTGELFF. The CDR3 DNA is TGTGCCACCGGAGGGTTACGGGGCGGAAATCCGAACACCGGGGAGCTGTTTTTT.